The entry below describes one T cell receptor (beta chain). The antigen remains undetermined. The CDR3 totals 17 residues. V shed 5 bases, J shed 0 bases, and the junction held 6 bases outside the gene matches. Germline V lookup: CDR1 SGHTA, CDR2 FQGNSA. The sample originates from a study of shared clonotypes between healthy human individuals. General observations from the study: Limitation of the genetic and exposure-history diversity represented came from the few donors. Shared across a few donors were roughly 5.3% of the naive CD4 clonotypes.

Methods used by the authors: ImmunoSEQ yielded junction-only sequences lacking quality scores, so filtering differed. TCRdb keeps only in-frame clones here, not all; method: immunoSEQ multiplex PCR. That table furnishes V, J and clone size, whereas the DNA furnished D and trimming. The sample yields about 2.4 million clones, under 95% seen once. None of the donors, who were healthy HIV-negative adults, had recently had acute infections or vaccinations. Material: naive CD4+ T cells from PBMCs. Subset given: CD45RA+ positively selected. The genes are TRBV7-2 and TRBJ2-3; 12 nucleotides agree with TRBD2. This receptor was identified in a man between 18 and 29 years old in good health. Some clones in this sample may be carry-over from other donors' samples. The CDR3 region has the DNA TGTGCCAGCAGCCAGCTTGGGACTAGCGGGAGCACAGATACGCAGTATTTT. Its protein product is CASSQLGTSGSTDTQYF.